This TCR beta chain appears in the sequencing data of a study of CXCR3-negative and CXCR3-positive naive CD8 T cells. For this clonotype: Antigen specificity is unknown.

Naive CD8+ T cells had a CD45RO-CCR7+CD27+CD95- phenotype. The authors made the TRB cDNA libraries by 5' RACE using UMI labels. After re-calling the 5' RACE reads, TCRdb lists one entry per CDR3 protein, DNA absent. The ten top clones account for about 1.4%, within a sample of about 81,000 distinct CDR3 sequences. Germline lookup yields CDR1 SGHKS and CDR2 YYEKEE (reference sequence). This CDR3 contains 15 residues. General study findings and limits: Once cells were cryopreserved, CXCR3 expression went down partly, and most assays used fresh PBMCs. Naive subsets had comparable surface CD5; TCR strength was inferred from TRB CDR3 properties. Each naive subset displayed comparably high diversity, whereas memory CD8+ cells displayed much lower diversity.

Sequencing was done on a sample of naive CXCR3- CD8+ T cells from blood. Specified subset: CD45RO-CCR7+CD27+CD95- naive CD8+ T cells lacking CXCR3 (TNR3-). The sequence came from a human donor in good health. Some clones in this sample may be carry-over from other donors' samples. This chain links TRBV5-5 with TRBJ2-1; the D call of TRBD1 rests on TCRdb alone, since no DNA is present to check it. This CDR3 is CASTGQGDIYNEQFF.